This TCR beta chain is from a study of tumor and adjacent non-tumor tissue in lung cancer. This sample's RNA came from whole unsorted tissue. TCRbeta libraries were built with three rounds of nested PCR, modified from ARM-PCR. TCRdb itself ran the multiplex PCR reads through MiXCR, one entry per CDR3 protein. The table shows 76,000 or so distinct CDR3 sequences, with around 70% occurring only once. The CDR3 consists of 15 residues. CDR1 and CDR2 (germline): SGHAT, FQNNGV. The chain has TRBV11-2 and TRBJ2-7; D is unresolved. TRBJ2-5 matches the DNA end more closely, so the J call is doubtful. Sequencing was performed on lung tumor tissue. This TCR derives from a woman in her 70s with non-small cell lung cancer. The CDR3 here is CASSFLHSFTETQYF. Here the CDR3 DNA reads TGTGCCAGCAGCTTCCTGCACAGCTTCACGGAGACCCAGTACTTC.